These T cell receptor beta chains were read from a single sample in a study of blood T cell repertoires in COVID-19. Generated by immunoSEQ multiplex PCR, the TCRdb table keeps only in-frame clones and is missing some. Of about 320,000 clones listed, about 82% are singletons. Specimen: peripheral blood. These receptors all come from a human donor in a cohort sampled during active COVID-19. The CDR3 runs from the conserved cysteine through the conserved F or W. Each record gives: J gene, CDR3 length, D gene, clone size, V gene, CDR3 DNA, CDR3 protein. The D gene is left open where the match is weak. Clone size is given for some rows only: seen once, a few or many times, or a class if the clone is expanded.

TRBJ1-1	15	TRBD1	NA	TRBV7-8	TGTGCCAGCAGCCGTACGACAGGGGTTAAGACTGAAGCTTTCTTT	CASSRTTGVKTEAFF
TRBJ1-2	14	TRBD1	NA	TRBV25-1	TGTGCCAGCAGTGAATTGGACAGGGGCTATGGCTACACCTTC	CASSELDRGYGYTF
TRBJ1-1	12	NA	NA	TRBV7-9	TGTGCCAGCAGCCCAGTGGACACTGAAGCTTTCTTT	CASSPVDTEAFF
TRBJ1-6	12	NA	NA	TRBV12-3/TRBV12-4	TGTGCCAGCAGTCCAGGGCCATCACCCCTCCACTTT	CASSPGPSPLHF
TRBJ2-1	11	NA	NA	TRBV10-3	TGTGCCATCTTAGCTGGGAATGAGCAGTTCTTC	CAILAGNEQFF
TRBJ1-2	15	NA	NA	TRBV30	TGTGCCTGGAGTTTGACAGTCTCCGCTGACTATGGCTACACCTTC	CAWSLTVSADYGYTF
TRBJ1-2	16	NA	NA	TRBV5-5	TGTGCCAGCAGCTTGGTATCCGGGGAAATCTCCTATGGCTACACCTTC	CASSLVSGEISYGYTF
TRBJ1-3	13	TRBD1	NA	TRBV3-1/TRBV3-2	TGTGCCAGCCGCGGGACAGTAGGAGACACCATATATTTT	CASRGTVGDTIYF
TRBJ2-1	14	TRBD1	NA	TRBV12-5	TGTGCTAGTGGTTTGGAGGGGGCGAATAATGAGCAGTTCTTC	CASGLEGANNEQFF
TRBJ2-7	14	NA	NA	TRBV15	TGTGCCACCAGCAGAGACCGGAGGGGTTACGAGCAGTACTTC	CATSRDRRGYEQYF
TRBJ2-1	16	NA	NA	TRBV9	TGTGCCAGCAGCCTCTGGGAGCGGCTTGTTGACAATGAGCAGTTCTTC	CASSLWERLVDNEQFF
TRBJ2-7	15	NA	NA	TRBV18	TGTGCCAGCTCACCATCGTTTTACAAATTCTACGAGCAGTACTTC	CASSPSFYKFYEQYF
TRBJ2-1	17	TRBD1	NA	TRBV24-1	TGTGCCACCAGTGATGTTAACCGGGACAGGGACTACAATGAGCAGTTCTTC	CATSDVNRDRDYNEQFF
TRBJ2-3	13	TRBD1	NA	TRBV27	TGTGCCAGCAGTCCGGGACAGGTCAATACGCAGTATTTT	CASSPGQVNTQYF
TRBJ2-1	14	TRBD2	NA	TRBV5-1	TGCGCCAGCACAGCGGGGGGGCTGAGAAATGAGCAGTTCTTC	CASTAGGLRNEQFF
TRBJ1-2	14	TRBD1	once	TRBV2	TGTGCCAGCAGTGAAGCGACAGGGGGCGAAGGCTACACCTTC	CASSEATGGEGYTF
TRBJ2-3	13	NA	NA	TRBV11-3	TGTGCCAGCAGCCAAGAGGTCAGAGATACGCAGTATTTT	CASSQEVRDTQYF
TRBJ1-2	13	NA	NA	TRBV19	TGTGCCAGTAGTCAGGGGACACCACCGGGCTACACCTTC	CASSQGTPPGYTF